This record looks at one T cell receptor (beta chain) sequence and its context. Its antigen is still unknown. The table came from immunoSEQ multiplex PCR; TCRdb's copy has only in-frame clones and leaves some out. The sample has more than 55,000 clones, around 79% seen once. Germline CDR1 reads WSHSY; CDR2 reads SAAADI. The CDR3 covers 13 residues. V trimming: 10 bases; J trimming: 7 bases; junction bases outside the gene matches: 11. The sample belongs to a study of OX40 agonist ivuxolimab in advanced cancers. Blood draws occurred at baseline, cycle 4 day 1, and cycle 7 day 1. Study conclusions and caveats: The average count of expanded clones was higher among CD8+ T cells than among CD4+.

The gene calls are TRBV10-2 and TRBJ2-7; 9 nucleotides line up with TRBD2. The clonotype comes from an adult with an advanced solid tumor such as melanoma, head and neck, liver or kidney cancer. The sequenced sample was CD4+ or CD8+ T cells sorted from blood, obtained in a trial of the OX40 agonist ivuxolimab. The CDR3, as DNA: TGCGCCACCTGTAGCGGGGGCACCCGGGAGCAGTACTTC. Amino acids: CATCSGGTREQYF.